The entry below gives a single T cell receptor beta chain sequence along with its context. Its antigen is unknown. These data come from a study of response to subunit inactivated influenza vaccine. CDR3 length: 13 amino acids. Germline-derived CDR1 and CDR2 are DFQATT and SNEGSKA (reference sequence). With 2 bases clipped from V and 8 bases from J, the junction kept 5 bases outside the gene matches. Overall study findings and caveats: After each seasonal influenza vaccination, few new T cells are recruited, the authors suggested.

TCRdb re-called the RT-PCR reads with MiXCR, one entry per CDR3 protein. The profile shows roughly 780,000 distinct CDR3 sequences, about 18% of them singletons. The chain is built from TRBV20-1 and TRBJ2-4, with TRBD2 matching over 8 bases. Sequenced here: PBMCs from blood, sampled roughly 5 days after vaccination. The clonotype comes from a man over 45 who received an inactivated influenza vaccine. The CDR3 nucleotides read TGCAGTGCTAGACGGGCGGGGGGAGACATTCAGTACTTC. Amino acid sequence: CSARRAGGDIQYF.